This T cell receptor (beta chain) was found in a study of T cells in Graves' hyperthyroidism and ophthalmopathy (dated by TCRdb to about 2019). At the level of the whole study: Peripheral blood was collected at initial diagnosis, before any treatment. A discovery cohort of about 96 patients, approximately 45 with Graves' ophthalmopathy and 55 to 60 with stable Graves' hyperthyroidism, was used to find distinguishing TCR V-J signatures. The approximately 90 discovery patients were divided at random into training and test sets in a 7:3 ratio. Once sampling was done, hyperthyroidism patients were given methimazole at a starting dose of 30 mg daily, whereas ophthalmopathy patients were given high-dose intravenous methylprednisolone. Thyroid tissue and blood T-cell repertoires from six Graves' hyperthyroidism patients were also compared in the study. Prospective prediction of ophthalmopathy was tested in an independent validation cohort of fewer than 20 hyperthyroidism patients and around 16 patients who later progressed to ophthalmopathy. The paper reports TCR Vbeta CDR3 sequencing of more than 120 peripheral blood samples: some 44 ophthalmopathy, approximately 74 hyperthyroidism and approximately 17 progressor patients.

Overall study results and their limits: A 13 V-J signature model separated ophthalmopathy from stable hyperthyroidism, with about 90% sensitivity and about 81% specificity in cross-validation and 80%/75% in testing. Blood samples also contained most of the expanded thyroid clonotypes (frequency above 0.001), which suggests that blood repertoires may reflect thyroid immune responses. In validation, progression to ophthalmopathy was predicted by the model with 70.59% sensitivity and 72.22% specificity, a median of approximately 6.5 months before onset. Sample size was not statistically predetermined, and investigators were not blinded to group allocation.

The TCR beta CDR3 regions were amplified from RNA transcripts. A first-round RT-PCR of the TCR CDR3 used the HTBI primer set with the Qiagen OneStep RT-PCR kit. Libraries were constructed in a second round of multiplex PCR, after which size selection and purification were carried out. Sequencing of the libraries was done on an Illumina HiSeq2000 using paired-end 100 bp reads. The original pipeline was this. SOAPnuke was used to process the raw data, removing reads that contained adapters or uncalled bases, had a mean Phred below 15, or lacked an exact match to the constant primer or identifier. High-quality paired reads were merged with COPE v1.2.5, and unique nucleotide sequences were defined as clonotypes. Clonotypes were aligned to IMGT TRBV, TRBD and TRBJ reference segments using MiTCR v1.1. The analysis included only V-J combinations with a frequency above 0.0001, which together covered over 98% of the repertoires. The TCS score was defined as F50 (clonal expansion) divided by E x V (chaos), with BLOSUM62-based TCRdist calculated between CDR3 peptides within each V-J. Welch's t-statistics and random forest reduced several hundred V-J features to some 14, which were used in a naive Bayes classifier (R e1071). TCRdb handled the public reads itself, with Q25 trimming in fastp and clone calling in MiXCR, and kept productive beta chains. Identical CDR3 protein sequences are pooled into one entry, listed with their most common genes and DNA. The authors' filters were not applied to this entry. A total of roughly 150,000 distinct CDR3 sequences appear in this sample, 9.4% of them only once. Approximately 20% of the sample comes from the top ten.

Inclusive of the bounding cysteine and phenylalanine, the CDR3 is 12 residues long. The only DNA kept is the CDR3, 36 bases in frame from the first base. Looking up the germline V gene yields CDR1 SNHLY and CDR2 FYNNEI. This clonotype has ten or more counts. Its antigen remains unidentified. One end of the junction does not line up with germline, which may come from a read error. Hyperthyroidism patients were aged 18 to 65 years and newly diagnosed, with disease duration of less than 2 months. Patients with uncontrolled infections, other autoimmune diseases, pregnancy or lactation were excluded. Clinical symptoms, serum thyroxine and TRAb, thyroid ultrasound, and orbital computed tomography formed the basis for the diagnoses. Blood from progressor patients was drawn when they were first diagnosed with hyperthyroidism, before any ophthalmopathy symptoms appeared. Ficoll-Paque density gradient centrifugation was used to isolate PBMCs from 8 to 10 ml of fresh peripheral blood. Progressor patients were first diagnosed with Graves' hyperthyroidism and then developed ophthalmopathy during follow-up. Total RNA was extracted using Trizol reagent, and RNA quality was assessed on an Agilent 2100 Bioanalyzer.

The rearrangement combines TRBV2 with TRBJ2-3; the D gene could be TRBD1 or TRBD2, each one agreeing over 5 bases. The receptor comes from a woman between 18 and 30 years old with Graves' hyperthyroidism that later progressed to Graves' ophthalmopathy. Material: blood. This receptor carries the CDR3 CASSRGTNTQYF. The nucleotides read TGTGCCAGCAGCCGGGGCACAAATACGCAGTATTTT.